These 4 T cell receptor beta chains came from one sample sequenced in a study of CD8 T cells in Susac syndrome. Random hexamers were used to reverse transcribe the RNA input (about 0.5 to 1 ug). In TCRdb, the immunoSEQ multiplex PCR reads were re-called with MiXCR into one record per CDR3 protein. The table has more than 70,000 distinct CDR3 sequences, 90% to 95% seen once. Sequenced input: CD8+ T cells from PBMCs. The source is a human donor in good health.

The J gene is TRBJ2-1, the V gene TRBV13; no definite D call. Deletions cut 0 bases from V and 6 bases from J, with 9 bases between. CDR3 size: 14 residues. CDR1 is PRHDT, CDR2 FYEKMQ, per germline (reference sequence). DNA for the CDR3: TGTGCCAGCAGCTTAGGGTCGAGAGGCAATGAGCAGTTCTTC. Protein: CASSLGSRGNEQFF.

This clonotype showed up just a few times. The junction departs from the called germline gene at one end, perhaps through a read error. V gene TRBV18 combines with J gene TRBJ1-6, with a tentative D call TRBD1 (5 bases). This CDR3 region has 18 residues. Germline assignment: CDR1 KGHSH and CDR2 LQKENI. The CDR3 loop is CASSPGADLYSYNSPLHF. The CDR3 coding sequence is TGTGCCAGCTCACCAGGGGCGGATCTTTACTCCTATAATTCACCCCTCCATTTT.

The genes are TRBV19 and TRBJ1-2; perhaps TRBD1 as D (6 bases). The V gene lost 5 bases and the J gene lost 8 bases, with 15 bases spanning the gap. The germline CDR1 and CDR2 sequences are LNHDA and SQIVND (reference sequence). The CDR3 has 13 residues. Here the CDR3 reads CASSLPARGGYTF. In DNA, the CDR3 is TGTGCCAGTAGTCTCCCGGCCAGGGGCGGCTACACCTTC.

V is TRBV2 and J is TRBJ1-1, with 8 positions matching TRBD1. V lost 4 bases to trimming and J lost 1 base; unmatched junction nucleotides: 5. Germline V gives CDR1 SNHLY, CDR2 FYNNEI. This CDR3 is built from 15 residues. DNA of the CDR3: TGTGCCAGCAGTGGGACAGGGCCCGCGAACACTGAAGCTTTCTTT. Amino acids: CASSGTGPANTEAFF.